The source of this T cell receptor beta chain is a study of CD8 T cells in Susac syndrome. Study-wide points: The study acknowledged a relatively small number of individuals in its TCR sequencing and HLA analysis.

Sequencing of TCR beta covered CD8+ and CD4+ T cells obtained from blood. CD8+ and CD4+ T cells were negatively isolated; TEMRA cells were FACS-enriched. Random hexamers were used to reverse transcribe an amount of 0.5 to 1 ug RNA. MiXCR, run by TCRdb on the immunoSEQ multiplex PCR reads, gives a single entry per CDR3 protein. The profile shows roughly 200,000 distinct CDR3 sequences, about 95% of them singletons. Worth noting for this clonotype: Its antigen remains unknown.

Sequencing used CD4+ T cells from PBMCs. This TCR came from a human donor with multiple sclerosis.

CDR3 coding DNA: TGCAGCGCCGGGACAGGGGGCAGAGAGACCCAGTACTTC. The encoded protein is CSAGTGGRETQYF. The rearrangement uses TRBV29-1 and TRBJ2-5, with 12 bases identical to TRBD1. The CDR3 is 13 amino acids. Germline CDR1 and CDR2: SQVTM and ANQGSEA. V shed 7 bases, J shed 4 bases, and the junction held 4 bases outside the gene matches.